These T cell receptor beta chains were read from a single sample in a study of persistence of HIV-infected CD4 T cells. Antigen specificity for these receptors is unknown. Generated by immunoSEQ multiplex PCR, the TCRdb table keeps only in-frame clones and is missing some. The repertoire holds about 33,000 clones, with roughly 87% as singletons. The specimen was CD4+ T cells sorted from PBMCs after approximately 19-hour stimulation, collected from a patient who received antiretroviral therapy. The receptors derive from an adult woman with HIV who was CMV-seropositive. The CDR3 runs from the conserved cysteine through the conserved F or W. The D gene is left open where the match is weak. Not all rows give a size; the values are once, few, many and, for expanded clones, a class.

TGTGCCTGGAATGGGGGGACAACTAATGAAAAACTGTTTTTT	CAWNGGTTNEKLFF	NA	TRBV30	TRBJ1-4	NA
TGCGCCAGCAGCTCTGGGCAGTTGGGCACAGATACGCAGTATTTT	CASSSGQLGTDTQYF	NA	TRBV5-1	TRBJ2-3	NA
TGTGCCACAGGGACTTTGGGACGGCTAAACTATGGCTACACCTTC	CATGTLGRLNYGYTF	NA	TRBV10-3	TRBJ1-2	NA
TGTGCCAGCAGTTACAGGGGAAACACTGAAGCTTTCTTT	CASSYRGNTEAFF	NA	TRBV6-5	TRBJ1-1	NA
TGTGCCAGTAGTCCCTCTTTGGGAGGCCATAGCAATCAGCCCCAGCATTTT	CASSPSLGGHSNQPQHF	NA	TRBV19	TRBJ1-5	NA
TGTGCCAGCAGTTTACTTGGCAGGGGGAGATCTAACTATGGCTACACCTTC	CASSLLGRGRSNYGYTF	NA	TRBV28	TRBJ1-2	TRBD1
TGCAGCGCGGTGGGTTTTCGGGCTAGCCTGGGAAGAGGGACAGATACGCAGTATTTT	CSAVGFRASLGRGTDTQYF	NA	TRBV29-1	TRBJ2-3	NA
TGTGCCAGCAGCCAAACCCGACAGGAGAACACTGAAGCTTTCTTT	CASSQTRQENTEAFF	NA	TRBV3-1/TRBV3-2	TRBJ1-1	NA
TGTGCCAGCAGCTTATCAAATAATTCACCCCTCCACTTT	CASSLSNNSPLHF	few	TRBV7-6	TRBJ1-6	NA
TGTGCCAGCAGCTTGGGTATCAAAAACATTCAGTACTTC	CASSLGIKNIQYF	NA	TRBV5-6	TRBJ2-4	NA
TGTGCCAGCAGCTTGGAACATCAAAACTATGGCTACACCTTC	CASSLEHQNYGYTF	NA	TRBV7-2	TRBJ1-2	NA
TGCGCCAGCAGCCCCACTACGACAGGGAACCAAGAGACCCAGTACTTC	CASSPTTTGNQETQYF	NA	TRBV5-1	TRBJ2-5	TRBD1
TGTGCCAGCAGTTTAGGCAGGGAAGGTGAAAAACTGTTTTTT	CASSLGREGEKLFF	few	TRBV28	TRBJ1-4	NA
TGTGCCAGCAGCTCGCATCGCAGGGGGCTCTACGAGCAGTACTTC	CASSSHRRGLYEQYF	medium-sized	TRBV7-9	TRBJ2-7	TRBD1
TGTGCCAGCAGCTCCTCAGGGTCCTCTGGAAACACCATATATTTT	CASSSSGSSGNTIYF	NA	TRBV7-2	TRBJ1-3	NA
TGCGCCAGCAGTGGTGGGACAGGGAAGCCGCACACCTTC	CASSGGTGKPHTF	NA	TRBV10-1	TRBJ1-2	TRBD1
TGTGCCACCAAATGGGGGGAGTTGGGCGGGGAGCTGTTTTTT	CATKWGELGGELFF	NA	TRBV2	TRBJ2-2	NA
TGTGCCAGCAGCCAAGGTGGGGTAAGGAACACCATATATTTT	CASSQGGVRNTIYF	NA	TRBV4-2	TRBJ1-3	NA
TGTGCCAGTAGTCGTTCAGGGACCTTGGAAGCTTTCTTT	CASSRSGTLEAFF	few	TRBV19	TRBJ1-1	NA
TGTGCCAGCAGAGACAGGGGCGTAGGGACTGAAGCTTTCTTT	CASRDRGVGTEAFF	NA	TRBV2	TRBJ1-1	TRBD1
TGTGCCAGCTCACCGAGCAGAGACTATGGCTACACCTTC	CASSPSRDYGYTF	NA	TRBV18	TRBJ1-2	NA
TGTGCCAGCAGTTCTGCGGGAGGGAGCTACAATGAGCAGTTCTTC	CASSSAGGSYNEQFF	NA	TRBV6-2/TRBV6-3	TRBJ2-1	TRBD2
TGTGCCAGCAGTTTATTCGGACAACCCTATAATTCACCCCTCCACTTT	CASSLFGQPYNSPLHF	NA	TRBV27	TRBJ1-6	NA
TGTGCCAGCAGTACCACAGGGGGCTCCTACAATGAGCAGTTCTTC	CASSTTGGSYNEQFF	NA	TRBV27	TRBJ2-1	TRBD1
TGTGCCAGCAGCCGAGGGGGCCGTTCCGTCAATGAGCAGTTCTTC	CASSRGGRSVNEQFF	NA	TRBV7-3	TRBJ2-1	TRBD1
TGTGCCAGCAGCCAAGTTCCAGGGGGGCTGAACACTGAAGCTTTCTTT	CASSQVPGGLNTEAFF	NA	TRBV3-1/TRBV3-2	TRBJ1-1	TRBD1
TGTGCCAGCAGCGGAGGACAGGGACTCAATGAGCAGTTCTTC	CASSGGQGLNEQFF	once	TRBV9	TRBJ2-1	TRBD1
TGCGCCAGCAGCCTCGGGAGGGCCTACAATGAGCAGTTCTTC	CASSLGRAYNEQFF	once	TRBV4-1	TRBJ2-1	TRBD2
TGTGCCAGCAGTGACCATAGGGGACGGACCTATAATTCACCCCTCCACTTT	CASSDHRGRTYNSPLHF	NA	TRBV2	TRBJ1-6	NA
TGTGCCAGCTCACCACGTCTAGCGGGGGCAGAGACCCAGTACTTC	CASSPRLAGAETQYF	once	TRBV18	TRBJ2-5	TRBD2
TGTGCCAGCAGTTCTTTGACAGGGTACACCGGGGAGCTGTTTTTT	CASSSLTGYTGELFF	NA	TRBV28	TRBJ2-2	TRBD1
TGCGCCAGCAGTGATAAGGGGCTGCGCAATCAGCCCCAGCATTTT	CASSDKGLRNQPQHF	NA	TRBV10-2	TRBJ1-5	NA
TGTGCCAGCAGTCCCGACTTGGTGAGCTCCTATAATTCACCCCTCCACTTT	CASSPDLVSSYNSPLHF	NA	TRBV3-1/TRBV3-2	TRBJ1-6	NA
TGCGCCAGCAGCTTGGATAGGGGTTCGTCGGGCTACACCTTC	CASSLDRGSSGYTF	NA	TRBV5-1	TRBJ1-2	NA
TGTGCCAGCAGCCGCGATAGCGGGAAAGAGTTCTTC	CASSRDSGKEFF	NA	TRBV7-9	TRBJ2-1	TRBD2
TGCGCCAGCAGCTTGTTGGGGGACTCGGTTGGCTACACCTTC	CASSLLGDSVGYTF	once	TRBV5-1	TRBJ1-2	NA
TGCAGCGTTACGGACGGGAACGAGCAGTACTTC	CSVTDGNEQYF	NA	TRBV29-1	TRBJ2-7	NA
TGTGCCAGCAGGAGTATGAATTATGACTATGGCTACACCTTC	CASRSMNYDYGYTF	NA	TRBV6-5	TRBJ1-2	NA
TGTGCCAGCAGCACCGCCGGACAGGGGCCTGAGCCCCAGCATTTT	CASSTAGQGPEPQHF	NA	TRBV9	TRBJ1-5	TRBD1
TGCGCCAGCAAGGACGTGGTCGGGGGCCGGAACACCATATATTTT	CASKDVVGGRNTIYF	NA	TRBV5-1	TRBJ1-3	NA
TGTGCCAGCAGCTTACAGGGGCCGAACACTGAAGCTTTCTTT	CASSLQGPNTEAFF	NA	TRBV7-9	TRBJ1-1	NA
TGTGCCAGGGAGACAGGGATCAACTCTGGAAACACCATATATTTT	CARETGINSGNTIYF	few	TRBV27	TRBJ1-3	TRBD1
TGCGCCAGCAGCTTGGGCATAGCAGAGACCCAGTACTTC	CASSLGIAETQYF	NA	TRBV5-1	TRBJ2-5	NA
TGTGCCTGGAGTGTACGAGGGCTAGATCCCCAGCATTTT	CAWSVRGLDPQHF	NA	TRBV30	TRBJ1-5	NA
TGTGCCAGCAGTTTAATATTGGGGGAGGGGACTGAAGCTTTCTTT	CASSLILGEGTEAFF	few	TRBV28	TRBJ1-1	NA
TGTGCCAGCAGCAAAATAGCGGGGGGTCGGAGCGAGCAGTACTTC	CASSKIAGGRSEQYF	NA	TRBV11-3	TRBJ2-7	TRBD2
TGTGCCAGCAGTGGAGGACAGGGGGTCCACGAGCAGTACTTC	CASSGGQGVHEQYF	NA	TRBV25-1	TRBJ2-7	TRBD1
TGTGCCAGCAGCTTGGGGTTCGGTCCCCAGCATTTT	CASSLGFGPQHF	NA	TRBV7-2	TRBJ1-5	NA
TGTGCCAGCAGCATTGACAGCGGTTTAGGAAATCAGCCCCAGCATTTT	CASSIDSGLGNQPQHF	NA	TRBV5-5	TRBJ1-5	NA
TGTGCCAGCGAACAGGGGGGCCGCACAGATACGCAGTATTTT	CASEQGGRTDTQYF	NA	TRBV6-5	TRBJ2-3	TRBD1
TGCGCCAGCAGCCAAGATTTCTCCGGTCGGTCAACTAATGAAAAACTGTTTTTT	CASSQDFSGRSTNEKLFF	NA	TRBV4-3	TRBJ1-4	NA
TGTGCCACAGGACAGGGTGTATTGTCCTACGAGCAGTACTTC	CATGQGVLSYEQYF	few	TRBV2	TRBJ2-7	TRBD1
TGTGCCAGCAGCCAGGGACAGGCCTACGAGCAGTACTTC	CASSQGQAYEQYF	once	TRBV3-1/TRBV3-2	TRBJ2-7	TRBD1
TGTGCCACTGAGGGCATCGGGAACATTCAGTACTTC	CATEGIGNIQYF	NA	TRBV28	TRBJ2-4	NA
TGTGCCAGCAGTGACCCAGGGGTTAGCGACGAGCAGTACTTC	CASSDPGVSDEQYF	few	TRBV2	TRBJ2-7	NA